This entry is about one T cell receptor (beta chain). This entry comes from a study of blood T cell dynamics during melanoma immunotherapy. The method was immunoSEQ multiplex PCR; TCRdb's version includes in-frame clones alone and lacks a portion of them. The table shows roughly 13,000 clones, with about 91% occurring only once. Time point denoted: pre-treatment baseline. No patient had earlier systemic cancer treatment, concurrent immunosuppressants, or another active cancer. CDR1 SNHLY and CDR2 FYNNEI come from the germline V gene. The CDR3 runs to 13 residues. Germline trimming cut 8 bases from V and 5 bases from J; bases unmatched to any gene: 8.

Here the sequenced sample was effector memory CD8+ T cells from blood, taken from a patient treated with checkpoint blockade. The TCR comes from a human donor with melanoma. This sequence joins TRBV2 and TRBJ2-5; 7 nucleotides align to TRBD2. CDR3 DNA sequence: TGTGCCAGCGAGGGGAGGGCCGGGGAGACCCAGTACTTC. Protein sequence: CASEGRAGETQYF.